Shown below are 27 T cell receptor beta chains from a single sample sequenced in a study of T-cell reconstitution after alpha-beta-depleted transplantation in children. This sample's TCRbeta library carried unique molecular identifier barcodes. One entry per CDR3 protein, called by TCRdb with MiXCR from the PCR reads. The sample has 450,000 to 600,000 distinct CDR3 sequences, approximately 30% seen once; the top ten hold 2% to 2.5%. This specimen consisted of PBMCs from the stem cell graft donor, obtained from the stem cell graft. These receptors were collected from a human donor who donated a stem cell graft to a child with aplastic anemia.

This chain uses TRBV7-2 with TRBJ2-3; the D call may be TRBD1 or TRBD2 (5 bases each). CDR1 and CDR2 (germline): SGHTA, FQGNSA. The CDR3 has 15 residues. Trimming took 4 bases from V and 6 from J, leaving 17 bases between them. Here the CDR3 reads CASSSRDASWDTQYF. As DNA, the CDR3 is TGTGCCAGCAGCTCCCGGGACGCCTCGTGGGATACGCAGTATTTT.

The chain employs TRBV5-5 and TRBJ1-4; tentative D call: TRBD1 (5 bases). The germline gives CDR1 SGHKS, CDR2 YYEKEE (reference sequence). The CDR3 totals 16 residues. Trimming left V 4 bases short and J 4 bases short, with 17 bases between. CDR3 in amino acids: CASSITSTDHNEKLFF. In DNA, the CDR3 is TGTGCCAGCAGCATCACCTCGACAGACCATAATGAAAAACTGTTTTTT.

V usage is TRBV12-3 or TRBV12-4 and J usage is TRBJ1-6, with D uncertain. There are 11 residues in the CDR3. V dropped 7 bases and J dropped 9 bases, with 7 bases sitting between them. Here the CDR3 DNA reads TGTGCCAGCATGTCAATTTCACCCCTCCACTTT. Translation gives CASMSISPLHF.

The chain carries TRBV7-9 and TRBJ2-2; D possibly uses TRBD1 or TRBD2 (5 bases each). CDR3 length equals 16 residues. Trimming took 8 bases from V and 4 from J, leaving 20 bases between them. Germline CDR1 is SEHNR and CDR2 is FQNEAQ (reference sequence). The CDR3 here is CASQSMRQRGTGELFF. The CDR3 coding sequence is TGTGCCAGCCAATCGATGAGGCAGAGGGGCACCGGGGAGCTGTTTTTT. The variable domain in full, with the rest retrieved from reference TRBV7-9 and TRBJ2-2, is DTGVSQNPRHKITKRGQNVTFRCDPISEHNRLYWYRQTLGQGPEFLTYFQNEAQLEKSRLLSDRFSAERPKGSFSTLEIQRTEQGDSAMYLCASQSMRQRGTGELFFGEGSRLTVL.

In this sample, this clonotype turned up once. This chain uses TRBV25-1 with TRBJ2-7, with D possibly being TRBD2 (6 bases). The CDR3 runs 14 residues. Deletions cut 1 base from V and 0 bases from J, with 7 bases between. From germline, CDR1 is MGHDK and CDR2 SYGVNS. The CDR3 nucleotides are TGTGCCAGCAGTGAATGGCGGGGCTCCTACGAGCAGTACTTC. Residues: CASSEWRGSYEQYF.

V gene TRBV10-3 combines with J gene TRBJ2-3; the match to TRBD2 covers 9 bases. This CDR3 has 16 amino acids. The junction had 7 bases not matched to a gene; V was cut back by 6 bases and J by 0 bases. Germline CDR1 ENHRY, CDR2 SYGVKD. The CDR3 here is CAISDLAGRSTDTQYF. The CDR3 nucleotides are TGTGCCATCAGCGACCTAGCGGGACGAAGCACAGATACGCAGTATTTT.

The chain couples TRBV20-1 to TRBJ2-1; D uncertain. The CDR3 runs 12 residues. Trimming shortened V by 3 bases and J by 6 bases, and 9 bases separated the two germline ends. In germline, CDR1 is DFQATT, CDR2 SNEGSKA (reference sequence). The CDR3 here is CSASIGPNEQFF. The CDR3 DNA follows: TGCAGTGCTAGTATCGGGCCCAATGAGCAGTTCTTC.

This chain connects TRBV28 to TRBJ2-3; D gene uncertain. Deletions cut 8 bases from V and 3 bases from J, with 18 bases between. Germline CDR1 MDHEN, CDR2 SYDVKM. The CDR3 length is 15 residues. In nucleotides, the CDR3 is TGTGCCAGCCTACCCGGTTCGGCTGGGACAGATACGCAGTATTTT. The encoded protein is CASLPGSAGTDTQYF.

J is TRBJ1-1 and V is TRBV7-9; 7 nucleotides match TRBD1. The CDR3 loop spans 13 amino acids. The J segment lost 10 bases and the V segment lost 5 bases, leaving 10 bases of the junction unmatched. Germline values: CDR1 SEHNR, CDR2 FQNEAQ (reference sequence). CDR3 in amino acids: CASSQTDRWRAFF. CDR3 coding DNA: TGTGCCAGCAGCCAGACGGACAGGTGGAGAGCTTTCTTT. The entire variable domain, with the rest obtained from reference TRBV7-9 and TRBJ1-1, is as follows: DTGVSQNPRHKITKRGQNVTFRCDPISEHNRLYWYRQTLGQGPEFLTYFQNEAQLEKSRLLSDRFSAERPKGSFSTLEIQRTEQGDSAMYLCASSQTDRWRAFFGQGTRLTVV.

The chain couples TRBV25-1 to TRBJ1-2; 9 nucleotides line up with TRBD1. CDR1 is MGHDK, CDR2 SYGVNS, per germline. The CDR3 spans 14 residues. The V and J ends lost 4 bases and 5 bases, in that order; junction bases with no gene match: 5. CDR3 sequence (DNA): TGTGCCAGCAGTGCAGCCGGGACAGGGTATGGCTACACCTTC. Residues: CASSAAGTGYGYTF.

J is TRBJ2-1 and V is TRBV2; no reliable D call. Between the trimmed V and J ends, which lost 4 bases and 0 bases, there was a span of 10 bases. CDR1 SNHLY and CDR2 FYNNEI come from the germline V gene. This CDR3 has 15 amino acids. DNA of the CDR3: TGTGCCAGCAGTGTGAACAGCCGCTCCTACAATGAGCAGTTCTTC. Its protein product is CASSVNSRSYNEQFF.

This chain connects TRBV29-1 to TRBJ1-4; D unresolved. Between the trimmed V and J ends, which lost 7 bases and 5 bases, there was a span of 14 bases. This CDR3 has 13 residues. From germline, CDR1 is SQVTM and CDR2 ANQGSEA. CDR3 DNA sequence: TGCAGCGCCGTGGACTCGCGGAATGAAAAACTGTTTTTT. Translation gives CSAVDSRNEKLFF.

The sample holds one count of this clonotype. The gene calls are TRBV20-1 and TRBJ2-7, with a tentative D call TRBD2 (5 bases). The ends were cut back, 4 bases at V and 2 bases at J, with 12 bases in the middle. Germline lookup yields CDR1 DFQATT and CDR2 SNEGSKA (reference sequence). The CDR3 consists of 13 residues. The CDR3 region is CSATKAATYEQYV. DNA of the CDR3: TGCAGTGCTACGAAAGCGGCCACCTACGAGCAGTACGTC.

The V call is TRBV6-1, the J call TRBJ1-5; D gene ambiguous. Germline V CDR1 and CDR2: MNHNS, SASEGT. The CDR3 consists of 13 residues. V was pared by 4 bases and J by 0 bases, with 4 bases between. CDR3 nucleotides: TGTGCCAGCAGTGGGGCTAGCAATCAGCCCCAGCATTTT. Translating gives CASSGASNQPQHF.

The rearrangement joins TRBV7-8 to TRBJ2-2; a weak D match, TRBD1 (6 bases). The CDR3 has 15 residues. Germline values: CDR1 SGHVS, CDR2 FQNEAQ. V was clipped by 4 bases and J by 7 bases, with 16 bases between them. The CDR3 nucleotides read TGTGCCAGCAGCTCCTGGGGTGGGGGCATCGGGGAGCTGTTTTTT. It is translated as CASSSWGGGIGELFF.

The rearrangement links TRBV6-2 or TRBV6-3 to TRBJ2-7, with TRBD1 identical over 8 bases. Trimming removed 3 bases from V and 1 base from J; junction bases left unmatched: 8. The CDR3 runs 16 residues. Germline CDR1 reads MNHEY; CDR2 reads SVGEGT. CDR3 protein: CASSYPGTGRSYEQYF. The CDR3 DNA sequence: TGTGCCAGCAGTTATCCTGGGACAGGACGGTCCTACGAGCAGTACTTC.

The chain uses TRBV9 and TRBJ1-2; TRBD1 agrees at 9 bases. The length of the CDR3 is 14 residues. The V gene end was trimmed by 4 bases and the J gene end by 6 bases; junction bases not matched to a gene: 7. Germline V gives CDR1 SGDLS, CDR2 YYNGEE. In DNA, the CDR3 is TGTGCCAGCAGCTCCCGGACAGGGGAAGATGGCTACACCTTC. It yields the protein CASSSRTGEDGYTF.

This chain uses TRBV6-2 or TRBV6-3 with TRBJ1-4; D may be TRBD1 (6 bases). The CDR3 extends over 14 amino acids. Trimming removed 0 bases at V and 7 bases at J, with 9 bases between. From germline, CDR1 is MNHEY and CDR2 SVGEGT. CDR3 protein: CASSYSTGSEKLFF. The CDR3 DNA sequence: TGTGCCAGCAGTTACTCCACAGGGTCTGAAAAACTGTTTTTT.

For the CDR3, the DNA is TGTGCCAGCAGCTTAGGCGCCAGCAACATTATTAACTATGGCTACACCTTC. Protein sequence: CASSLGASNIINYGYTF. This sequence joins TRBV7-8 and TRBJ1-2; D is ambiguous. Trimming cost V 1 base and J 1 base, with 16 bases left between them. This CDR3 spans 17 amino acids. Germline V gene data show CDR1 as SGHVS and CDR2 as FQNEAQ. Full variable domain (rest looked up from reference TRBV7-8 and TRBJ1-2): GAGVSQSPRYKVAKRGQDVALRCDPISGHVSLFWYQQALGQGPEFLTYFQNEAQLDKSGLPSDRFFAERPEGSVSTLKIQRTQQEDSAVYLCASSLGASNIINYGYTFGSGTRLTVV.

The table lists this clonotype with many counts. The chain is built from TRBV27 and TRBJ2-7, with TRBD1 matching over 9 bases. The V and J ends lost 5 bases and 4 bases, in that order; junction bases with no gene match: 6. The V gene's germline CDR1 is MNHEY and CDR2 SMNVEV (reference sequence). The CDR3 spans 14 residues. CDR3 in amino acids: CASSKLGQGYEQYV. CDR3 DNA: TGTGCCAGCAGTAAACTGGGACAGGGTTACGAGCAGTACGTC.

The V call is TRBV20-1, the J call TRBJ2-5; perhaps TRBD1 as D (6 bases). Germline values: CDR1 DFQATT, CDR2 SNEGSKA (reference sequence). The V end was cut by 7 bases, the J end by 3 bases, with 15 bases between. This CDR3 comprises 13 residues. The CDR3 region is CSDRYRAEETQYF. CDR3 DNA: TGCAGTGACAGGTACAGGGCGGAAGAGACCCAGTACTTC.

This chain connects TRBV29-1 to TRBJ2-2; D unresolved. The CDR3 consists of 13 residues. CDR1 is SQVTM and CDR2 is ANQGSEA in the germline V gene. V was trimmed by 7 bases and J by 0 bases, leaving 9 bases between them. DNA for the CDR3: TGCAGCGCTGACACACCGAACACCGGGGAGCTGTTTTTT. Translating gives CSADTPNTGELFF.

This clonotype was seen more than once but under ten times. The chain links TRBV20-1 to TRBJ2-1; no clear D gene. CDR3 length: 16 residues. CDR1 DFQATT and CDR2 SNEGSKA come from the germline V gene (reference sequence). V lost 3 bases to trimming and J lost 3 bases, with 18 bases between them. The CDR3 reads CSASDPGRSFYNEQFF. DNA of the CDR3: TGCAGTGCTAGCGACCCCGGCCGATCGTTCTACAATGAGCAGTTCTTC.

Only a few counts were recorded for this clonotype. This chain connects TRBV9 to TRBJ2-5; D is uncertain. CDR1 and CDR2 (germline): SGDLS, YYNGEE. CDR3 length: 13 amino acids. V lost 4 bases, J lost 1 base, and 8 bases lay in between. CDR3 nucleotide sequence: TGTGCCAGCAGCACCCGGAGCCAAGAGACCCAGTACTTC. It codes for CASSTRSQETQYF.

A few counts support this clonotype. The chain has TRBV25-1 and TRBJ2-2; no reliable D call. Germline CDR1 reads MGHDK; CDR2 reads SYGVNS. This CDR3 has 16 residues. V was clipped by 2 bases and J by 0 bases, with 10 bases between them. The CDR3 bases are TGTGCCAGCAGTGAAGGCGGAGACCCGAACACCGGGGAGCTGTTTTTT. Its translation is CASSEGGDPNTGELFF.

The chain links TRBV6-1 to TRBJ1-1; no firm D call. The germline V gene has CDR1 MNHNS and CDR2 SASEGT. Trimming took 7 bases from V and 1 from J, leaving 13 bases between them. The CDR3 contains 14 residues. The CDR3 DNA sequence: TGTGCCAGCACGGGCCCAACCCGGAACACTGAAGCTTTCTTT. It specifies CASTGPTRNTEAFF.

The V and J genes are TRBV20-1 and TRBJ2-5, with TRBD2 identical over 9 bases. CDR3 length equals 15 residues. V lost 0 bases to trimming and J lost 4 bases; unmatched junction nucleotides: 6. Germline CDR1 is DFQATT and CDR2 is SNEGSKA (reference sequence). Here the CDR3 DNA reads TGCAGTGCTAGAGAAGGTAGCGGGAGCTCAGAGACCCAGTACTTC. Protein: CSAREGSGSSETQYF.